This T cell receptor beta chain comes out of a study of T cells in localized non-small cell lung cancer. Per the germline V gene, CDR1 is MGHRA and CDR2 is YSYEKL. The V end lost 5 bases, the J end lost 1 base, and 8 bases lay between the germline ends. The CDR3 has 13 residues. This table comes from immunoSEQ multiplex PCR, and its TCRdb copy is limited to in-frame clones, with some not included. The table has 1,500 to 2,000 clones, approximately 19% seen once. This clone rates as medium-sized. No antigen is known for it. Notes on the study in general: Sequencing covered just one tumor region, so heterogeneity cannot be ruled out.

Samples of adjacent lung (free of atypia) were collected at least 2 cm from the tumor margin. This receptor was obtained from a female donor of 60 years or more with stage I lung adenocarcinoma. The rearrangement uses TRBV4-1 and TRBJ1-1; D unclear. Sequences were derived from normal lung tissue next to the tumor, sampled before any cancer treatment. The CDR3 region is CASSSRTNTEAFF. The DNA for the CDR3 is TGCGCCAGCAGCTCACGAACGAACACTGAAGCTTTCTTT.